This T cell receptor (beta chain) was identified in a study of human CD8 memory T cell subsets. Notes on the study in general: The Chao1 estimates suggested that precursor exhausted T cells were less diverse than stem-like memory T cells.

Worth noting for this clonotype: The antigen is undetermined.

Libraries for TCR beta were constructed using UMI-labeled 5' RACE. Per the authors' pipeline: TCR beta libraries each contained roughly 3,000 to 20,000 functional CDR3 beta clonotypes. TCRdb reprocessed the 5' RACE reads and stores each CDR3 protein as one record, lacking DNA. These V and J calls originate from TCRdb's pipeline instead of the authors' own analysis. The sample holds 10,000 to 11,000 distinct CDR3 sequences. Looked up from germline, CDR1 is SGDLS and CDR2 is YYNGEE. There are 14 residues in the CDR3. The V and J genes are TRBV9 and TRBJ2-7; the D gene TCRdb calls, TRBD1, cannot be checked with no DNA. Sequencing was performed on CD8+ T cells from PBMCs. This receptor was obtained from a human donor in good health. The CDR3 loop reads CASSERGRAYEQYF. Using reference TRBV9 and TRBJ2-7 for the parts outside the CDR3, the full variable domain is DSGVTQTPKHLITATGQRVTLRCSPRSGDLSVYWYQQSLDQGLQFLIQYYNGEERAKGNILERFSAQQFPDLHSELNLSSLELGDSALYFCASSERGRAYEQYFGPGTRLTVT.